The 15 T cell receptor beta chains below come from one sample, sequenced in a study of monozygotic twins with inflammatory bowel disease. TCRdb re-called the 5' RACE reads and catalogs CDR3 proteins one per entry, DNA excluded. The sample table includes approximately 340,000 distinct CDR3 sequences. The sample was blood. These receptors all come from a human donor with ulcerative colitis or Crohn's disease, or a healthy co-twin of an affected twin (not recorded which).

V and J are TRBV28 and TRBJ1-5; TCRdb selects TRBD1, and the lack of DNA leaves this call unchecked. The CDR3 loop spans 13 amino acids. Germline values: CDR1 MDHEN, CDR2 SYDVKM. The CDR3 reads CASRGQLNQPQHF.

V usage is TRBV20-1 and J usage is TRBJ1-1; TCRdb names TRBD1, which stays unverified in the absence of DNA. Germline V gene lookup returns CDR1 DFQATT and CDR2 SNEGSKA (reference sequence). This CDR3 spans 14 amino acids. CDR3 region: CSARAGQANTEAFF.

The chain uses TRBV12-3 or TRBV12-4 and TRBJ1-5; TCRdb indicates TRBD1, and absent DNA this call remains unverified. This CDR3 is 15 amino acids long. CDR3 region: CASSLAGAGDKPQHF.

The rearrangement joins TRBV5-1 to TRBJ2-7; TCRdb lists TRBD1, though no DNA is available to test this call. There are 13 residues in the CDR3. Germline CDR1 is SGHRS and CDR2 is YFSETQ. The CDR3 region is CASSLGQSYEQYF.

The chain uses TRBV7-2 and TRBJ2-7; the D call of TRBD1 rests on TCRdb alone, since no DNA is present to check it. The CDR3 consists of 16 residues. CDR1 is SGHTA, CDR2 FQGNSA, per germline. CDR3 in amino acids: CASSLPRRYESYEQYF.

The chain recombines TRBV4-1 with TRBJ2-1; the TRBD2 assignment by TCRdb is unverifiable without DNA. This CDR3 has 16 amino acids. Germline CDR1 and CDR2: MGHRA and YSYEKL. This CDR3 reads CASSRTSGNQGNEQFF.

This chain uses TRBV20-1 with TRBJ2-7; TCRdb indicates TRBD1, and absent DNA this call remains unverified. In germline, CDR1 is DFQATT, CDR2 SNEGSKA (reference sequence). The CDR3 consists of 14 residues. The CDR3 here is CSAREGTRPHEQYF.

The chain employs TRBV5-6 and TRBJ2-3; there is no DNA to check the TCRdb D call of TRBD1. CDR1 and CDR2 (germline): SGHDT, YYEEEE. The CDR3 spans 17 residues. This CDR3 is CASSLKTTGLGADTQYF.

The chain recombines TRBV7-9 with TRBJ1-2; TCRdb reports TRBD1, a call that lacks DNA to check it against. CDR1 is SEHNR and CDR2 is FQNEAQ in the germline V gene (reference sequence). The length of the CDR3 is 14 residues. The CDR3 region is CASSLAGGGGGYTF.

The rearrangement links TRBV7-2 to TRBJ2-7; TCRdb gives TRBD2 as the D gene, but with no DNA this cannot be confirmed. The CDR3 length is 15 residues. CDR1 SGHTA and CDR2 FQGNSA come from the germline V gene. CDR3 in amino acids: CASSSPRGQLYEQYF.

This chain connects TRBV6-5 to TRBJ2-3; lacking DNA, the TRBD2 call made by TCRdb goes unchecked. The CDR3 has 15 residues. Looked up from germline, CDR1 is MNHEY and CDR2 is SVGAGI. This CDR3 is CASSYGTSGSDTQYF.

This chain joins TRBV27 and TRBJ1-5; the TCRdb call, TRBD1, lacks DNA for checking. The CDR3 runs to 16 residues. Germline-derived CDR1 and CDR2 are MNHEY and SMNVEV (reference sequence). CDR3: CASSPLAGQANQPQHF.

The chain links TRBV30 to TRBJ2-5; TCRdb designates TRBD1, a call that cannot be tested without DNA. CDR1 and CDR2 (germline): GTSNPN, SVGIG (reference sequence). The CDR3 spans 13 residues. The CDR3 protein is CAWSARPGETQYF. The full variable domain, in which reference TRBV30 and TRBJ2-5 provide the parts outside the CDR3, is SQTIHQWPATLVQPVGSPLSLECTVEGTSNPNLYWYRQAAGRGLQLLFYSVGIGQISSEVPQNLSASRPQDRQFILSSKKLLLSDSGFYLCAWSARPGETQYFGPGTRLLVL.

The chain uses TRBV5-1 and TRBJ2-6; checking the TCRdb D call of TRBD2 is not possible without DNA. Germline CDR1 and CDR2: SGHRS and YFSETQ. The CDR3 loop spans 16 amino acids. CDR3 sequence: CASSRLEIPGANVLTF.

The CDR3 protein is CASSQVVGNQAGELFF. The V call is TRBV3-1, the J call TRBJ2-2. The V gene's germline CDR1 is LGHDT and CDR2 YNNKEL (reference sequence). This CDR3 contains 16 residues.